This TCR beta chain was profiled in a study of blood T cell repertoires in COVID-19. Generated by immunoSEQ multiplex PCR, the TCRdb table keeps only in-frame clones and is missing some. The sample carries approximately 50,000 clones, more than 75% recorded once. The CDR3 spans 17 residues. V trimming: 0 bases; J trimming: 10 bases; junction bases outside the gene matches: 9. Germline V gene lookup returns CDR1 WNHNN and CDR2 SYGVQD (reference sequence). The source material was PBMCs or T cells enriched from blood (not recorded which). The V and J genes are TRBV10-1 and TRBJ2-1, with 13 bases lining up with TRBD2. The TCR comes from a woman aged 50 to 60 with acute COVID-19. As DNA, the CDR3 is TGCGCCAGCAGTGAGTCAACTAGCGGGGGGGCCCGGGTAGAGCAGTTCTTC. Its translation is CASSESTSGGARVEQFF.